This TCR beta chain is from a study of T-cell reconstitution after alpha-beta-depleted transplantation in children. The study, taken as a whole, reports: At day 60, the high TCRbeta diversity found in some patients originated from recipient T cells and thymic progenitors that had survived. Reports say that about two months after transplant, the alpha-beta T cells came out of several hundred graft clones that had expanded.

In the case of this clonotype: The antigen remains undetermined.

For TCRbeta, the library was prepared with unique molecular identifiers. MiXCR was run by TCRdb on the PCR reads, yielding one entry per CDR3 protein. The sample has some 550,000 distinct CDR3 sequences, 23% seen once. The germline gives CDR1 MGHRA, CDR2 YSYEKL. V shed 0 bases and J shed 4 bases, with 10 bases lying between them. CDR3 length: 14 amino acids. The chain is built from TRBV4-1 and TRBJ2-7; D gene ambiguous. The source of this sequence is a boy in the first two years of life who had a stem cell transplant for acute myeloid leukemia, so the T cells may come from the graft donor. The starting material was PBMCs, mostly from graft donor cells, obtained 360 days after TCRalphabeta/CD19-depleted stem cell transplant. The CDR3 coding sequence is TGCGCCAGCAGCCAAGAACTGTGGGGTTACGAGCAGTACGTC. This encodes CASSQELWGYEQYV.